The 32 T cell receptor beta chains given below trace back to one sample, sequenced in a study of shared clonotypes between healthy human individuals. Repertoires were generated with immunoSEQ multiplex PCR, while TCRdb's copy carries only in-frame clones and drops some. The repertoire holds fewer than 2.5 million clones, 93% seen once, with 0.36% in the top ten. Sequencing input: naive CD4+ T cells from PBMCs. The sample's subset: CD45RA+ positively selected. These receptors all stem from a man between 18 and 35 years old in good health. Some clones in this sample may be carry-over from other donors' samples.

This sequence joins TRBV15 and TRBJ2-7; D remains unclear. Germline loops: CDR1 LNHNV, CDR2 YYDKDF (reference sequence). The CDR3 extends over 15 amino acids. The ends were cut back, 1 base at V and 3 bases at J, with 13 bases in the middle. The chain's CDR3 is CATSRGPRTGYEQYF. The CDR3 region has the DNA TGTGCCACCAGCAGAGGACCTCGGACCGGCTACGAGCAGTACTTC.

The chain links TRBV6-1 to TRBJ1-2; TRBD1 agrees at 7 bases. J lost 5 bases, V lost 5 bases, and 8 bases had no gene match. The CDR3 is 14 amino acids. Germline loops: CDR1 MNHNS, CDR2 SASEGT. The CDR3 is CASSLLQGHYGYTF. DNA for the CDR3: TGTGCCAGCAGTCTACTACAGGGGCATTATGGCTACACCTTC.

This sequence joins TRBV28 and TRBJ2-4; 7 nucleotides match TRBD1. In germline, CDR1 is MDHEN, CDR2 SYDVKM. Trimming at V came to 6 bases and at J to 3 bases, leaving 8 bases not matched to a gene. The CDR3 spans 15 residues. The CDR3 region is CASSPGGLDKNIQYF. The CDR3 coding sequence is TGTGCCAGCAGCCCAGGGGGTTTGGACAAAAACATTCAGTACTTC.

This clone was detected only a few times. V gene TRBV4-2 combines with J gene TRBJ1-1; 11 bases line up with TRBD1. CDR3 length: 15 amino acids. Germline V gene lookup returns CDR1 LGHNA and CDR2 YNFKEQ. The ends lost 1 base at V and 2 bases at J; junction bases unmatched: 0. CDR3 nucleotide sequence: TGTGCCAGCAGCCAAGGGACAGGGGGCAACACTGAAGCTTTCTTT. This sequence encodes CASSQGTGGNTEAFF.

This chain connects TRBV19 to TRBJ2-1; 13 nucleotides align to TRBD2. CDR1 LNHDA and CDR2 SQIVND come from the germline V gene (reference sequence). Trimming removed 4 bases from V and 7 bases from J; junction bases left unmatched: 4. The CDR3 extends over 15 amino acids. CDR3 bases: TGTGCCAGTAGTAAAGGACTAGCGGGAGTTAATGAGCAGTTCTTC. Translated, it gives CASSKGLAGVNEQFF.

V usage is TRBV11-1 and J usage is TRBJ2-7, with 8 bases identical to TRBD1. The CDR3 runs to 14 residues. V was pared by 5 bases and J by 6 bases, with 9 bases of the junction left unmatched. CDR1 is SGHAT, CDR2 FQDESV, per germline (reference sequence). The CDR3, as DNA: TGTGCCAGCAGCGAACAGGGGGGTCTTGGCGAGCAGTACTTC. Translation gives CASSEQGGLGEQYF.

V usage is TRBV25-1 and J usage is TRBJ1-6; 11 bases match TRBD1. The CDR3 is made up of 18 amino acids. Germline V gene data show CDR1 as MGHDK and CDR2 as SYGVNS. V was clipped by 4 bases and J by 5 bases; unmatched bases: 10. The CDR3 sequence: CASSARTGGAQDNSPLHF. CDR3 sequence (DNA): TGTGCCAGCAGTGCTCGGACAGGGGGCGCTCAGGATAATTCACCCCTCCACTTT.

The rearrangement links TRBV9 to TRBJ2-3; 11 nucleotides align to TRBD2. The germline V gene encodes CDR1 SGDLS and CDR2 YYNGEE. This CDR3 region has 16 residues. Trimming took 3 bases from V and 1 from J; bases not matched to a gene: 4. This chain's CDR3 is CASSDLAGGGTDTQYF. In nucleotides, the CDR3 is TGTGCCAGCAGCGACCTAGCGGGAGGAGGCACAGATACGCAGTATTTT.

This clone was counted only a few times. This rearrangement joins TRBV30 to TRBJ1-5; a possible D gene is TRBD1 (5 bases). The CDR3 contains 14 residues. Germline assignment: CDR1 GTSNPN and CDR2 SVGIG (reference sequence). V was clipped by 5 bases and J by 5 bases, with 16 bases between them. The CDR3 here is CAWRPGAGDQPQHF. The DNA of the CDR3 is TGTGCCTGGCGCCCCGGGGCGGGGGATCAGCCCCAGCATTTT.

The chain couples TRBV20-1 to TRBJ2-7, with D unresolved. The CDR3 is 10 amino acids. The V end lost 7 bases, the J end lost 9 bases, and 13 bases lay between the germline ends. Per germline, CDR1 DFQATT and CDR2 SNEGSKA (reference sequence). In nucleotides, the CDR3 is TGCAGTGTTTGGACGGGTGCGCAGTACTTC. It yields the protein CSVWTGAQYF.

The genes are TRBV30 and TRBJ1-2; 8 bases line up with TRBD1. Germline V gene lookup returns CDR1 GTSNPN and CDR2 SVGIG (reference sequence). With 2 bases clipped from V and 6 bases from J, the junction kept 5 bases outside the gene matches. The CDR3 has 13 residues. The chain's CDR3 is CAWSQTGGDGYTF. CDR3 in DNA: TGTGCCTGGAGTCAAACAGGGGGGGATGGCTACACCTTC.

The rearrangement links TRBV6-5 to TRBJ1-1, with D possibly matching TRBD1 (5 bases). The CDR3 consists of 13 residues. CDR1 is MNHEY, CDR2 SVGAGI, per germline. Trimming took off 0 bases at V and 8 bases at J, with 10 bases between the two ends. The CDR3 is CASSYSTRAEAFF. CDR3 DNA sequence: TGTGCCAGCAGTTACTCGACCAGGGCAGAAGCTTTCTTT.

CDR3 DNA: TGTGCCAGCAGCACCCCCGGGACACAATTTGGTTGGGGGGAGCTGTTTTTT. It is translated as CASSTPGTQFGWGELFF. The rearrangement joins TRBV9 to TRBJ2-2; tentative D call: TRBD1 (6 bases). There are 17 residues in the CDR3. The V gene's germline CDR1 is SGDLS and CDR2 YYNGEE. Trimming stripped 4 bases from V and 8 bases from J, with 24 bases between.

V usage is TRBV6-6 and J usage is TRBJ1-1; possible D gene TRBD1, 5 bases. This CDR3 is 12 amino acids long. V lost 5 bases and J 6 bases, leaving 10 bases between the germline ends. Germline loops: CDR1 MNHNY, CDR2 SVGAGI (reference sequence). The CDR3 region has the DNA TGTGCCAGCAGTCAGGGAAAGGCTGAAGCTTTCTTT. Translating it yields CASSQGKAEAFF.

This clone was seen a single time. Other nucleotide sequences from this sample produce the same CDR3. The genes are TRBV20-1 and TRBJ2-2, with D unresolved. The V and J ends lost 1 base and 7 bases respectively, with 4 bases between them. This CDR3 has 11 residues. Per germline, CDR1 DFQATT and CDR2 SNEGSKA (reference sequence). The CDR3 coding sequence is TGCAGTGCTAGAGGTGTCGGGGAGCTGTTTTTT. Residues: CSARGVGELFF.

The genes are TRBV4-1 and TRBJ2-7; 9 nucleotides align to TRBD1. Germline V CDR1 and CDR2: MGHRA, YSYEKL. This CDR3 spans 16 amino acids. The V segment lost 4 bases and the J segment 3 bases; nucleotides outside the gene matches: 10. The CDR3, as DNA: TGCGCCAGCAGCCCATCCCATTGGACAGGGGACTACGAGCAGTACTTC. Translation gives CASSPSHWTGDYEQYF.

The chain joins TRBV4-1 to TRBJ2-5; the D call may be TRBD1 or TRBD2 (6 bases each). V lost 8 bases, J lost 2 bases, and 24 bases lay in between. This CDR3 has 17 residues. CDR1 is MGHRA, CDR2 YSYEKL, per germline. The CDR3 loop is CASPRRGPGQYQETQYF. As DNA, the CDR3 is TGCGCCAGCCCCCGGAGGGGTCCGGGACAATATCAAGAGACCCAGTACTTC.

About this clone itself: The sample carries other DNA sequences with the same CDR3. The V gene is TRBV11-2, the J gene TRBJ2-2; 7 bases map to TRBD2. Trimming took 5 bases from V and 0 from J; bases not matched to a gene: 3. Germline V gives CDR1 SGHAT, CDR2 FQNNGV. The CDR3 runs to 15 residues. The DNA of the CDR3 is TGTGCCAGCAGCCTTCTAGCGGCGAACACCGGGGAGCTGTTTTTT. This gives the protein CASSLLAANTGELFF.

The chain is built from TRBV5-1 and TRBJ1-2; D might be TRBD1 (5 bases). This CDR3 comprises 14 residues. Germline V lookup: CDR1 SGHRS, CDR2 YFSETQ. The V and J ends lost 4 bases and 3 bases respectively, with 13 bases between them. CDR3 nucleotide sequence: TGCGCCAGCAGCGGGCTGGGGCGCGACTATGGCTACACCTTC. This translates into CASSGLGRDYGYTF. Supplemented by reference TRBV5-1 and TRBJ1-2, the full variable domain reads KAGVTQTPRYLIKTRGQQVTLSCSPISGHRSVSWYQQTPGQGLQFLFEYFSETQRNKGNFPGRFSGRQFSNSRSEMNVSTLELGDSALYLCASSGLGRDYGYTFGSGTRLTVV.

This rearrangement joins TRBV18 to TRBJ1-2; D is possibly TRBD1 (5 bases). Trimming shortened V by 6 bases and J by 6 bases, and 14 bases separated the two germline ends. This CDR3 is 13 amino acids long. Germline V gene data show CDR1 as KGHSH and CDR2 as LQKENI. The DNA for the CDR3 is TGTGCCAGCTCCCCGCAGGGCAACAATGGCTACACCTTC. Encoded protein: CASSPQGNNGYTF.

The CDR3 sequence: CASSLPLGTTDTQYF. The CDR3 region has the DNA TGTGCCAGCAGCCTTCCCCTAGGGACCACAGATACGCAGTATTTT. V is TRBV4-2 and J is TRBJ2-3; D is tentatively TRBD1 or TRBD2 (5 bases each). Deletions cut 4 bases from V and 2 bases from J, with 13 bases between. CDR1 is LGHNA, CDR2 YNFKEQ, per germline. This CDR3 has 15 residues.

The chain employs TRBV5-1 and TRBJ1-2, with a possible D match to TRBD1 (5 bases). This CDR3 comprises 14 residues. Per germline, CDR1 SGHRS and CDR2 YFSETQ. Trimming pared 5 bases from V and 5 bases from J, leaving 16 bases between. CDR3 sequence reads: CASRFGTDVYGYTF. The DNA for the CDR3 is TGCGCCAGCAGGTTTGGGACGGACGTTTATGGCTACACCTTC.

This clone was counted once. The chain joins TRBV19 to TRBJ2-2, with 12 bases aligning to TRBD2. The CDR3 has 17 residues. J lost 1 base, V lost 7 bases, and 7 bases had no gene match. Germline CDR1 LNHDA, CDR2 SQIVND (reference sequence). Here the CDR3 DNA reads TGTGCCAGTACGAGACTAGCGGGAGTTGGGAACACCGGGGAGCTGTTTTTT. This codes for CASTRLAGVGNTGELFF. The variable domain in full, completed from reference TRBV19 and TRBJ2-2, reads DGGITQSPKYLFRKEGQNVTLSCEQNLNHDAMYWYRQDPGQGLRLIYYSQIVNDFQKGDIAEGYSVSREKKESFPLTVTSAQKNPTAFYLCASTRLAGVGNTGELFFGEGSRLTVL.

CDR3 DNA: TGTGCCAGCAGCGCGGACAGGGTTGGCTACACCTTC. Residues: CASSADRVGYTF. The V and J genes are TRBV5-4 and TRBJ1-2, with 8 bases aligning to TRBD1. V trimming: 4 bases; J trimming: 7 bases; junction bases outside the gene matches: 3. The germline V gene has CDR1 SGHNT and CDR2 YYREEE (reference sequence). The CDR3 extends over 12 amino acids.

This clone was recorded once. The chain carries TRBV6-1 and TRBJ2-5; TRBD2 agrees at 7 bases. This CDR3 spans 16 amino acids. Germline V lookup: CDR1 MNHNS, CDR2 SASEGT. V dropped 1 base and J dropped 2; count of bases not matched to a gene: 7. CDR3 bases: TGTGCCAGCAGTGAAGGGGGAGGGGTTTCGCAAGAGACCCAGTACTTC. This gives the protein CASSEGGGVSQETQYF.

V gene TRBV29-1 combines with J gene TRBJ2-7; no clear D. V lost 0 bases and J lost 2, with 5 bases in between. Germline-derived CDR1 and CDR2 are SQVTM and ANQGSEA. The CDR3 contains 12 residues. The DNA of the CDR3 is TGCAGCGTTGAAGATCAGACCTACGAGCAGTACTTC. Encoded protein: CSVEDQTYEQYF.

Note on this clone: This same CDR3 is encoded by further DNA sequences in the sample. The V gene is TRBV5-1, the J gene TRBJ2-7; TRBD1 matches 9 bases. Germline values: CDR1 SGHRS, CDR2 YFSETQ. The CDR3 loop spans 15 amino acids. V trimming: 0 bases; J trimming: 2 bases; junction bases outside the gene matches: 3. The CDR3 sequence is CASSLAGQGPYEQYF. The DNA for the CDR3 is TGCGCCAGCAGCTTGGCGGGACAGGGACCCTACGAGCAGTACTTC.

The chain combines TRBV5-1 with TRBJ2-7; 7 nucleotides agree with TRBD2. The CDR3 extends over 15 amino acids. Losses at the gene ends were 1 base for V and 7 bases for J; bases not matched to a gene: 11. CDR1 and CDR2 from the germline V gene are SGHRS and YFSETQ. The CDR3 bases are TGCGCCAGCAGCTTGACCCCTAGCGGTGTGGGGGAGCAGTACTTC. Its translation is CASSLTPSGVGEQYF.

Note on this clone: The same CDR3 arises from other DNA sequences in this sample as well. The chain joins TRBV5-1 to TRBJ2-1, with 9 bases aligning to TRBD2. CDR3 length: 15 residues. With 2 bases clipped from V and 2 bases from J, the junction kept 2 bases outside the gene matches. Germline lookup yields CDR1 SGHRS and CDR2 YFSETQ. This chain's CDR3 is CASSLAGGTYNEQFF. The CDR3, as DNA: TGCGCCAGCAGCTTAGCGGGAGGTACCTACAATGAGCAGTTCTTC.

Comment on this clone: This same CDR3 is encoded by further DNA sequences in the sample. The genes are TRBV7-2 and TRBJ2-7; possibly TRBD1 for D (5 bases). Germline lookup yields CDR1 SGHTA and CDR2 FQGNSA. Trimming left V 0 bases short and J 3 bases short, with 6 bases between. This CDR3 is built from 13 residues. Written as DNA, the CDR3 is TGTGCCAGCAGCTTAGCAGGGGTCTACGAGCAGTACTTC. It translates to CASSLAGVYEQYF.

The chain is built from TRBV27 and TRBJ1-6; D possibly corresponds to TRBD1 (6 bases). Per germline, CDR1 MNHEY and CDR2 SMNVEV (reference sequence). This CDR3 has 15 amino acids. Trimming removed 0 bases from V and 11 bases from J, with 14 bases in between. CDR3 DNA: TGTGCCAGCAGTTTATCGATCGGGGGGCTGACACCCCTCCACTTT. Translation: CASSLSIGGLTPLHF.

The J gene is TRBJ2-1, the V gene TRBV29-1, with 7 bases that match TRBD2. The CDR3 has 15 amino acids. Germline V gene lookup returns CDR1 SQVTM and CDR2 ANQGSEA. V lost 5 bases to trimming and J lost 0 bases; unmatched junction nucleotides: 7. The CDR3: CSVPPTGGSYNEQFF. For the CDR3, the DNA is TGCAGCGTTCCACCAACGGGGGGCTCCTACAATGAGCAGTTCTTC.